These 18 T cell receptor beta chains originate from one sample sequenced in a study of T cells after yellow fever vaccination (dated by TCRdb to the late 2010s). The protocol used for the library was 5' RACE. Sequencer: Illumina NovaSeq 6000. The public reads were reanalyzed by TCRdb: fastp trimming at Q25, MiXCR alignment, in-frame beta chains only. Every entry covers one CDR3 protein and lists the most common genes and DNA from its rows. In this sample the table shows 280,000 or so distinct CDR3 sequences, approximately 8% of which occur a single time. 3% to 3.5% of the sample is taken by the ten largest. Sample treatment or condition, as interpreted from the label and publication: live attenuated yellow fever vaccine strain. The material was CD4+ T cells sorted from PBMCs, obtained 5 days after the yellow fever booster vaccination. These receptor sequences come from a man between 18 and 35 years old who received the YFV17D yellow fever vaccine.

CDR3 DNA: TGTGCCAGCAGGCGCCTAGGAGGAAACTATGGCTACACCTTC. It specifies CASRRLGGNYGYTF. This chain joins TRBV6-5 and TRBJ1-2; D call uncertain. Germline-derived CDR1 and CDR2 are MNHEY and SVGAGI. CDR3 length: 14 amino acids. V lost 6 bases and J 2 bases, leaving 13 bases between the germline ends.

In this sample, this clonotype turned up a few times. The V gene is TRBV7-7, the J gene TRBJ2-3; 10 bases agree with TRBD1. The CDR3 runs 15 residues. Germline CDR1 reads SSHAT; CDR2 reads FNYEAQ (reference sequence). With 5 bases clipped from V and 5 bases from J, the junction kept 7 bases outside the gene matches. Written as DNA, the CDR3 is TGTGCCAGCAGCGCCGGGACAGGGGTAGGAGATACGCAGTATTTT. The encoded protein is CASSAGTGVGDTQYF. Combining the CDR3 with reference TRBV7-7 and TRBJ2-3 gives the whole variable domain GAGVSQSPRYKVTKRGQDVTLRCDPISSHATLYWYQQALGQGPEFLTYFNYEAQPDKSGLPSDRFSAERPEGSISTLTIQRTEQRDSAMYRCASSAGTGVGDTQYFGPGTRLTVL.

The CDR3 loop is CSARVAGDTEAFF. The CDR3 nucleotides read TGCAGTGCTAGAGTCGCGGGGGACACTGAAGCTTTCTTT. This chain joins TRBV20-1 and TRBJ1-1, with D perhaps TRBD1 (5 bases). Germline CDR1 is DFQATT and CDR2 is SNEGSKA (reference sequence). The CDR3 spans 13 residues. Trimming removed 1 base from V and 3 bases from J, with 9 bases in between.

The chain carries TRBV12-3 or TRBV12-4 and TRBJ2-5; D might be TRBD1 (5 bases). Trimming stripped 6 bases from V and 5 bases from J, with 13 bases between. This CDR3 region has 13 residues. The CDR3 protein is CASSFRVLETQYF. For the CDR3, the DNA is TGTGCCAGCAGCTTCAGGGTTCTGGAGACCCAGTACTTC.

The chain uses TRBV12-3 or TRBV12-4 and TRBJ2-2, with D unresolved. Trimming pared 6 bases from V and 0 bases from J, leaving 11 bases between. CDR3 length: 15 amino acids. The CDR3 loop reads CASSPIYANTGELFF. The DNA of the CDR3 is TGTGCCAGCAGCCCCATTTACGCGAACACCGGGGAGCTGTTTTTT.

The chain joins TRBV4-2 to TRBJ2-1; D is perhaps TRBD2 (5 bases). Germline lookup yields CDR1 LGHNA and CDR2 YNFKEQ. This CDR3 comprises 13 residues. V lost 1 base and J lost 4, with 5 bases in between. CDR3 DNA sequence: TGTGCCAGCAGCCAAGGCGGGTACAATGAGCAGTTCTTC. This codes for CASSQGGYNEQFF.

The CDR3 bases are TGCAGTGCTAGAGTTGTGGCAGGGTTTGGGGGAACTGAAGCTTTCTTT. It specifies CSARVVAGFGGTEAFF. The chain recombines TRBV20-1 with TRBJ1-1, with a possible D match to TRBD1 (5 bases). Trimming shortened V by 1 base and J by 5 bases, and 20 bases separated the two germline ends. The CDR3 loop spans 16 amino acids. CDR1 and CDR2 from the germline V gene are DFQATT and SNEGSKA (reference sequence).

This chain uses TRBV3-1 with TRBJ1-6; weak D call: TRBD1 (6 bases). This CDR3 region has 14 residues. The V and J ends lost 4 bases and 5 bases respectively, with 9 bases between them. Germline assignment: CDR1 LGHDT and CDR2 YNNKEL (reference sequence). The CDR3 loop reads CASSLGTNNSPLHF. The CDR3 DNA follows: TGTGCCAGCAGCCTCGGGACAAATAATTCACCCCTCCACTTT.

The chain has TRBV7-9 and TRBJ2-1; D not resolved. With 2 bases removed from V and 2 bases from J, the gap between germline ends came to 10 bases. Germline assignment: CDR1 SEHNR and CDR2 FQNEAQ (reference sequence). There are 15 residues in the CDR3. The CDR3 spells CASSLIGSPYNEQFF. CDR3 nucleotides: TGTGCCAGCAGCTTAATAGGTAGCCCCTACAATGAGCAGTTCTTC.

On this clonotype itself: The junction departs from the called germline gene at one end, perhaps through a read error. The chain employs TRBV9 and TRBJ1-6; no definite D call. Germline V gene lookup returns CDR1 SGDLS and CDR2 YYNGEE. CDR3 length: 14 residues. The CDR3 region has the DNA TGTGCCGGCAGTGAGGGATTGTGGAATTCACCCCTCCACTTT. This translates into CAGSEGLWNSPLHF.

V usage is TRBV7-2 and J usage is TRBJ1-5; possibly TRBD1 for D (6 bases). The CDR3 spans 15 residues. Trimming took 5 bases from V and 6 from J, leaving 17 bases between them. Looked up from germline, CDR1 is SGHTA and CDR2 is FQGNSA. The CDR3 loop is CASSTRTGLGQPQHF. Written as DNA, the CDR3 is TGTGCCAGCAGCACACGAACAGGGCTGGGTCAGCCCCAGCATTTT.

This clonotype turned up a few times. The chain couples TRBV7-9 to TRBJ1-6; possibly TRBD1 for D (5 bases). CDR1 and CDR2 from the germline V gene are SEHNR and FQNEAQ (reference sequence). Trimming stripped 5 bases from V and 11 bases from J, with 13 bases between. The CDR3 runs 13 residues. The DNA for the CDR3 is TGTGCCAGCAGCCGCGGTCAGGGTGCACCCCTCCACTTT. Protein product: CASSRGQGAPLHF.

This clonotype was found a few times. This chain connects TRBV19 to TRBJ2-1; 13 bases fit TRBD2. This CDR3 is built from 16 residues. Germline assignment: CDR1 LNHDA and CDR2 SQIVND (reference sequence). Unmatched junction bases numbered 5, after V lost 1 base and J lost 8 bases. The CDR3 spells CASSIARLAGGDEQFF. The CDR3 coding sequence is TGTGCCAGTAGTATAGCCCGACTAGCGGGGGGAGATGAGCAGTTCTTC.

This clonotype came up a few times. The chain links TRBV18 to TRBJ2-2; 8 nucleotides align to TRBD1. With 3 bases clipped from V and 3 bases from J, the junction kept 3 bases outside the gene matches. The CDR3 covers 15 residues. Germline CDR1 reads KGHSH; CDR2 reads LQKENI. The CDR3 nucleotides are TGTGCCAGCTCACCGGGGGACAGGTACACCGGGGAGCTGTTTTTT. Translation gives CASSPGDRYTGELFF. Full variable domain (remainder filled in from reference TRBV18 and TRBJ2-2): NAGVMQNPRHLVRRRGQEARLRCSPMKGHSHVYWYRQLPEEGLKFMVYLQKENIIDESGMPKERFSAEFPKEGPSILRIQQVVRGDSAAYFCASSPGDRYTGELFFGEGSRLTVL.

This clonotype turned up a few times. Mismatch with germline at one junction end may stem from a read error. The genes are TRBV6-5 and TRBJ1-2; D might be TRBD1 (5 bases). Germline CDR1 reads MNHEY; CDR2 reads SVGAGI. This CDR3 has 15 residues. The chain's CDR3 is CASSYSVTARRGTYF. The CDR3 DNA follows: TGTGCCAGCAGTTACTCGGTGACTGCAAGGAGGGGAACTTACTTC.

Only a few counts were recorded for this clonotype. For the CDR3, the DNA is TGTGCCAGCGCAGCTGGAAACACCATATATTTT. As protein: CASAAGNTIYF. The chain has TRBV2 and TRBJ1-3; D is unclear. This CDR3 is 11 amino acids long. Germline lookup yields CDR1 SNHLY and CDR2 FYNNEI. Trimming removed 8 bases from V and 2 bases from J, with 4 bases in between.

This clonotype turned up a few times. The rearrangement uses TRBV7-8 and TRBJ2-2, with TRBD2 as a possible D gene (5 bases). Germline V gene lookup returns CDR1 SGHVS and CDR2 FQNEAQ. The CDR3 totals 15 residues. V gave up 5 bases and J gave up 4 bases, with 14 bases separating them. This chain's CDR3 is CASSPFPGFTGELFF. CDR3 DNA: TGTGCCAGCAGCCCGTTTCCGGGATTCACCGGGGAGCTGTTTTTT.

This clonotype was counted ten times or more. V is TRBV12-3 or TRBV12-4 and J is TRBJ2-5; TRBD1 is a possible D gene (5 bases). V was cut by 5 bases and J by 5 bases, with 12 bases left in between. The CDR3 extends over 13 amino acids. CDR3 loop: CASSLPPGETQYF. CDR3 nucleotide sequence: TGTGCCAGCAGTCTACCGCCAGGGGAGACCCAGTACTTC.